These 23 T cell receptor beta chains were all obtained from the same sample, sequenced in a study of Graves' ophthalmopathy and Graves' hyperthyroidism. Beta-chain TCR CDR3 regions were amplified from RNA transcripts. The workflow started with a first-round RT-PCR run with HTBI primers and then moved on to a second-round multiplex PCR. TCRdb reprocessed the multiplex PCR reads with MiXCR, giving one entry per CDR3 protein. Altogether roughly 230,000 distinct CDR3 sequences are present, roughly 21% being singletons, with the ten largest covering roughly 39%. Sequenced sample: peripheral blood. The receptors were sampled from a woman between 50 and 59 years old with Graves' ophthalmopathy.

This clonotype was picked up many times. This sequence joins TRBV24-1 and TRBJ2-5, with D possibly matching TRBD2 (6 bases). Trimming took off 5 bases at V and 4 bases at J, with 25 bases between the two ends. Germline CDR1 and CDR2: KGHDR and SFDVKD. The CDR3 is 18 residues long. CDR3 sequence reads: CATSATRGSGWLTETQYF. The CDR3 DNA reads TGTGCCACCAGTGCGACACGGGGGAGCGGGTGGCTCACAGAGACCCAGTACTTC.

The chain links TRBV30 to TRBJ2-3; tentative D call: TRBD2 (5 bases). V lost 0 bases to trimming and J lost 6 bases, with 13 bases between them. The CDR3 is 14 amino acids. The germline CDR1 and CDR2 sequences are GTSNPN and SVGIG (reference sequence). CDR3 bases: TGTGCCTGGAGTGTACGAGTGGGCGGGGATACGCAGTATTTT. Translation gives CAWSVRVGGDTQYF.

This clonotype appeared many times. This sequence joins TRBV28 and TRBJ2-5, with 11 bases fitting TRBD1. Trimming removed 6 bases from V and 5 bases from J; junction bases left unmatched: 8. This CDR3 is built from 15 residues. CDR1 and CDR2 (germline): MDHEN, SYDVKM. This chain's CDR3 is CASSRRDRGRETQYF. For the CDR3, the DNA is TGTGCCAGCAGCCGAAGGGACAGGGGGAGGGAGACCCAGTACTTC.

This clonotype was recorded many times. The V gene is TRBV9, the J gene TRBJ1-6; tentatively, D is TRBD1 (5 bases). Trimming removed 3 bases at V and 9 bases at J, with 25 bases between. CDR1 and CDR2 from the germline V gene are SGDLS and YYNGEE. The CDR3 spans 18 residues. The CDR3 sequence is CASSAMDGQGISSSPLHF. CDR3 nucleotides: TGTGCCAGCAGCGCAATGGACGGGCAGGGAATTTCGAGTTCACCCCTCCACTTT.

V gene TRBV6-1 combines with J gene TRBJ2-2, with D hard to call. Trimming removed 6 bases at V and 2 bases at J, with 13 bases between. CDR1 MNHNS and CDR2 SASEGT come from the germline V gene. This CDR3 region has 15 residues. The CDR3 DNA is TGTGCCAGCAGGGCTTTGACAAGAAACACCGGGGAGCTGTTTTTT. Residues: CASRALTRNTGELFF.

This clonotype was detected many times. The chain links TRBV13 to TRBJ1-5, with 9 bases identical to TRBD1. CDR1 is PRHDT and CDR2 is FYEKMQ in the germline V gene (reference sequence). The V and J ends lost 5 bases and 7 bases, in that order; junction bases with no gene match: 12. This CDR3 region has 16 residues. This chain's CDR3 is CASSRGQGLPAQPQHF. DNA of the CDR3: TGTGCCAGCAGCAGGGGACAGGGCCTCCCTGCACAGCCCCAGCATTTT.

This clonotype was seen many times. In DNA form, the CDR3 reads TGTGCCAGCAGTGAGGGACAGCCAATTAATGAAGCTTTCTTT. This translates into CASSEGQPINEAFF. The chain recombines TRBV28 with TRBJ1-1; TRBD1 matches at 7 bases. J lost 7 bases, V lost 5 bases, and 10 bases had no gene match. This CDR3 contains 14 residues. CDR1 is MDHEN and CDR2 is SYDVKM in the germline V gene.

On this clonotype itself: At one end, the junction sequence differs from germline, possibly due to a read error. The rearrangement links TRBV6-2 or TRBV6-3 to TRBJ1-1; the match to TRBD1 covers 9 bases. There are 18 residues in the CDR3. Per germline, CDR1 MNHEY and CDR2 SVGEGT. In DNA, the CDR3 is TGTGCCAGCAGCCCCGGACAGGGGCTAATACTACCGAACCCTGAAGCTTTCTTT. This codes for CASSPGQGLILPNPEAFF.

There are many counts of this clonotype. This chain connects TRBV5-1 to TRBJ1-2; D remains unclear. The CDR3 loop spans 13 amino acids. In germline, CDR1 is SGHRS, CDR2 YFSETQ. Trimming pared 0 bases from V and 8 bases from J, leaving 11 bases between. CDR3 DNA sequence: TGCGCCAGCAGCTTGGGTGGGGATATGGGCTACACCTTC. Amino acid sequence: CASSLGGDMGYTF.

V is TRBV6-1 and J is TRBJ2-2; 8 bases match TRBD2. The germline V gene encodes CDR1 MNHNS and CDR2 SASEGT. The CDR3 is made up of 16 amino acids. V gave up 4 bases and J gave up 7 bases; unmatched junction bases: 11. CDR3 in amino acids: CASSGSGRAYVGELFF. The CDR3 DNA is TGTGCCAGCAGTGGGTCCGGGAGGGCCTACGTCGGGGAGCTGTTTTTT.

This chain joins TRBV3-1 and TRBJ1-1; TRBD1 is a possible D gene (5 bases). The CDR3 is 14 amino acids. Germline V gene sequence: CDR1 LGHDT, CDR2 YNNKEL (reference sequence). Deletions cut 0 bases from V and 4 bases from J, with 9 bases between. CDR3 amino acids: CASSQEGGGTEAFF. As DNA, the CDR3 is TGTGCCAGCAGCCAAGAGGGGGGAGGCACTGAAGCTTTCTTT.

This clonotype was found a few times. This chain links TRBV5-1 with TRBJ1-1; D not resolved. Germline CDR1 SGHRS, CDR2 YFSETQ. The V and J ends lost 1 base and 1 base respectively, with 11 bases between them. The CDR3 has 15 amino acids. Here the CDR3 DNA reads TGCGCCAGCAGCTTGATGGCAGCTACGAACACTGAAGCTTTCTTT. Its translation is CASSLMAATNTEAFF. Full variable domain (rest looked up from reference TRBV5-1 and TRBJ1-1): KAGVTQTPRYLIKTRGQQVTLSCSPISGHRSVSWYQQTPGQGLQFLFEYFSETQRNKGNFPGRFSGRQFSNSRSEMNVSTLELGDSALYLCASSLMAATNTEAFFGQGTRLTVV.

This clonotype was detected many times. The chain carries TRBV11-2 and TRBJ2-5; the match to TRBD2 covers 8 bases. The germline CDR1 and CDR2 sequences are SGHAT and FQNNGV. The ends lost 6 bases at V and 5 bases at J; junction bases unmatched: 11. The CDR3 spans 15 residues. CDR3 nucleotides: TGTGCCAGCAGTCGGGGGGGTAGGATAACGGAGACCCAGTACTTC. This codes for CASSRGGRITETQYF.

With respect to this clonotype: The junction does not match germline at one end; this may be a read error. The rearrangement links TRBV4-2 to TRBJ2-4; 7 nucleotides match TRBD2. Per germline, CDR1 LGHNA and CDR2 YNFKEQ. This CDR3 contains 15 residues. The chain's CDR3 is CASSKGRTGGNLQYF. The CDR3 nucleotides are TGTGCCAGCAGCAAAGGCAGGACGGGGGGAAACCTTCAGTACTTC.

The sample holds a few counts of this clonotype. The rearrangement uses TRBV6-1 and TRBJ1-1; D unresolved. The CDR3 covers 13 residues. Trimming left V 8 bases short and J 6 bases short, with 16 bases between. Per the germline V gene, CDR1 is MNHNS and CDR2 is SASEGT. The CDR3 region has the DNA TGTGCCAGCTATAAGTCGGGCGCCCCTGAAGCTTTCTTT. Its translation is CASYKSGAPEAFF.

This clonotype has only one observation. Germline and junction disagree at one end, which may indicate a read error. The chain links TRBV7-2 to TRBJ1-6, with D perhaps TRBD1 (6 bases). The germline V gene has CDR1 SGHTA and CDR2 FQGNSA. This CDR3 comprises 14 residues. In nucleotides, the CDR3 is TGTGCCTGCAGCTTACAGGGTTTCAATTCACCCCTCCACTTT. Its protein is CACSLQGFNSPLHF.

This clonotype was detected many times. The CDR3 here is CSPGAEPYGYTF. CDR3 DNA sequence: TGCAGCCCGGGGGCTGAACCTTATGGCTACACCTTC. The chain is built from TRBV20-1 and TRBJ1-2, with a weak D call TRBD1 (6 bases). The germline V gene encodes CDR1 DFQATT and CDR2 SNEGSKA (reference sequence). This CDR3 has 12 residues.

This clonotype was detected many times. This chain connects TRBV12-3 or TRBV12-4 to TRBJ2-5; no definite D call. The germline V and J ends were trimmed by 5 bases and 2 bases, with 9 bases remaining between them. CDR3 length equals 13 residues. CDR3 residues: CASSDLTQETQYF. The CDR3 bases are TGTGCCAGCAGTGATCTAACTCAAGAGACCCAGTACTTC.

CDR3 residues: CASLTGASEQFF. DNA of the CDR3: TGTGCCAGTCTAACAGGGGCATCTGAGCAGTTCTTC. V is TRBV12-3 or TRBV12-4 and J is TRBJ2-1, with 7 bases fitting TRBD1. V trimming: 9 bases; J trimming: 9 bases; junction bases outside the gene matches: 8. The CDR3 sequence is 12 residues long.

This clonotype was detected a few times. This chain links TRBV20-1 with TRBJ2-2; weak D call: TRBD1 (6 bases). This CDR3 has 15 amino acids. The V end was cut by 2 bases, the J end by 2 bases, with 12 bases between. Per the germline V gene, CDR1 is DFQATT and CDR2 is SNEGSKA (reference sequence). The CDR3 protein is CSARPDRRNTGELFF. CDR3 sequence (DNA): TGCAGTGCTAGACCTGACAGGAGAAACACCGGGGAGCTGTTTTTT.

J is TRBJ2-7 and V is TRBV2, with 9 nucleotides matching TRBD1. The junction had 8 bases not matched to a gene; V was cut back by 7 bases and J by 4 bases. CDR1 SNHLY and CDR2 FYNNEI come from the germline V gene. The length of the CDR3 is 14 residues. CDR3 protein: CASNLQGAEYEQYF. The CDR3 DNA sequence: TGTGCCAGCAATTTACAGGGGGCGGAGTACGAGCAGTACTTC.

In its sample, this clonotype was seen a few times. This may be a read error: a much more frequent sequence differs by one nucleotide. The genes are TRBV5-1 and TRBJ1-1; D is unclear. CDR1 is SGHRS and CDR2 is YFSETQ in the germline V gene. CDR3 length: 15 residues. V was pared by 3 bases and J by 1 base, with 13 bases between. This chain's CDR3 is CASSSKPPGNTEAFF. DNA for the CDR3: TGCGCCAGCAGCTCTAAGCCTCCGGGGAACACTGAAGCTTTCTTT. Based on the CDR3 plus reference TRBV5-1 and TRBJ1-1, the full variable domain is KAGVTQTPRYLIKTRGQQVTLSCSPISGHRSVSWYQQTPGQGLQFLFEYFSETQRNKGNFPGRFSGRQFSNSRSEMNVSTLELGDSALYLCASSSKPPGNTEAFFGQGTRLTVV.

This clonotype appeared many times. The CDR3 region is CASSVLGLEAFF. CDR3 bases: TGTGCCAGCAGTGTGCTGGGCCTGGAAGCTTTCTTT. The chain links TRBV12-3 or TRBV12-4 to TRBJ1-1; D gene uncertain. Trimming stripped 5 bases from V and 8 bases from J, with 12 bases between. The CDR3 contains 12 residues.